These T cell receptor beta chains were read from a single sample in a study of regulatory T cells in long-lasting Graves disease. One entry per CDR3 protein, called by TCRdb with MiXCR from the multiplex PCR reads. The table lists about 420,000 distinct CDR3 sequences, about 16% of them singletons. This same sample was also part of a study on T cells in Graves' hyperthyroidism and ophthalmopathy.

The specimen comprised peripheral blood mononuclear cells (PBMCs), sampled at new diagnosis, from a patient treated with antithyroid drugs. The receptors stem from a woman aged 18-29 years with Graves disease. The CDR3 runs from the conserved cysteine through the conserved F or W. D genes are given only for firm matches. For some rows the clone size is stated as once, few or many, or as a class when expanded; others skip it.

v_gene: TRBV29-1; d_gene: .; abundance: .; j_gene: TRBJ2-3; len: 14; CDR3aa: CSPLAQASTDTQYF; CDR3nt: TGCAGCCCCCTAGCTCAAGCTAGCACAGATACGCAGTATTTT
v_gene: TRBV5-1; d_gene: .; abundance: many; j_gene: TRBJ1-1; len: 18; CDR3aa: CASSFTFGRETYPTEAFF; CDR3nt: TGCGCCAGCAGCTTTACTTTCGGTAGAGAGACGTACCCCACTGAAGCTTTCTTT
v_gene: TRBV28; d_gene: TRBD2; abundance: .; j_gene: TRBJ2-5; len: 19; CDR3aa: CASSSFGRQGTSGRETQYF; CDR3nt: TGTGCCAGCAGTTCCTTCGGAAGACAGGGGACTAGCGGGAGAGAGACCCAGTACTTC
v_gene: TRBV20-1; d_gene: TRBD2; abundance: many; j_gene: TRBJ2-1; len: 17; CDR3aa: CSARDRAGGVSYNEQFF; CDR3nt: TGCAGTGCTAGAGATAGGGCGGGAGGTGTCTCCTACAATGAGCAGTTCTTC
v_gene: TRBV28; d_gene: TRBD2; abundance: many; j_gene: TRBJ2-1; len: 16; CDR3aa: CASSLWGTTVRDEQFF; CDR3nt: TGTGCCAGCAGTTTATGGGGGACTACCGTCAGGGATGAGCAGTTCTTC
v_gene: TRBV30; d_gene: .; abundance: many; j_gene: TRBJ1-3; len: 14; CDR3aa: CAWSEPRSGNTIYF; CDR3nt: TGTGCCTGGAGTGAACCAAGGAGTGGAAACACCATATATTTT
v_gene: TRBV4-3; d_gene: .; abundance: few; j_gene: TRBJ2-5; len: 15; CDR3aa: CASSQDGGGQETQYF; CDR3nt: TGCGCCAGCAGCCAAGACGGGGGCGGACAAGAGACCCAGTACTTC
v_gene: TRBV28; d_gene: .; abundance: few; j_gene: TRBJ2-7; len: 14; CDR3aa: CATITSGAYYEQYF; CDR3nt: TGTGCCACCATCACCTCAGGGGCCTACTACGAGCAGTACTTC
v_gene: TRBV29-1; d_gene: TRBD2; abundance: many; j_gene: TRBJ2-1; len: 14; CDR3aa: CSISGTSVYNEQFF; CDR3nt: TGCAGCATATCCGGGACTAGCGTATACAATGAGCAGTTCTTC
v_gene: TRBV5-1; d_gene: TRBD2; abundance: many; j_gene: TRBJ2-3; len: 17; CDR3aa: CASSRGSTSGGTDTQYF; CDR3nt: TGCGCCAGCAGTCGTGGCTCGACTAGCGGGGGCACAGATACGCAGTATTTT
v_gene: TRBV9; d_gene: .; abundance: many; j_gene: TRBJ2-2; len: 15; CDR3aa: CASSVEQGSTGELFF; CDR3nt: TGTGCCAGCAGCGTAGAGCAGGGGAGCACCGGGGAGCTGTTTTTT
v_gene: TRBV2; d_gene: TRBD1; abundance: .; j_gene: TRBJ1-5; len: 14; CDR3aa: CASRDRGSTQPQHF; CDR3nt: TGTGCCAGCAGGGACAGGGGGTCCACTCAGCCCCAGCATTTT
v_gene: TRBV12-3/TRBV12-4; d_gene: .; abundance: many; j_gene: TRBJ1-2; len: 14; CDR3aa: CASSLLGGAGGYTF; CDR3nt: TGTGCCAGCAGTTTATTGGGGGGCGCAGGTGGCTACACCTTC
v_gene: TRBV18; d_gene: .; abundance: many; j_gene: TRBJ2-5; len: 13; CDR3aa: CASSRGDLETQYF; CDR3nt: TGTGCCAGCTCCCGAGGGGATTTGGAGACCCAGTACTTC
v_gene: TRBV18; d_gene: TRBD2; abundance: many; j_gene: TRBJ2-4; len: 16; CDR3aa: CASSPWREGTKNIQYF; CDR3nt: TGTGCCAGCTCACCGTGGCGGGAGGGGACCAAAAACATTCAGTACTTC
v_gene: TRBV29-1; d_gene: TRBD2; abundance: many; j_gene: TRBJ2-1; len: 14; CDR3aa: CSVEYRAGRGEQFF; CDR3nt: TGCAGCGTTGAATATCGGGCAGGGAGGGGTGAGCAGTTCTTC